The rows below give T cell receptor beta chains drawn from one sample of a study of blood T cells in healthy people across ages. TCRdb re-analysed the 5' RACE reads in MiXCR, keeping a single row per CDR3 protein. The sample records about 780,000 distinct CDR3 sequences, about half being singletons. Sequencing used blood. The origin of the receptors is a man of 80 years or more in good health. The CDR3 runs from the conserved cysteine through the conserved F or W. Fields, in order: clone size, D gene, V gene, J gene, CDR3 protein, CDR3 DNA. D genes are given only for firm matches. The size entry is marked missing in some rows and otherwise reads once, few, many or a size class.

abundance: -
d_gene: TRBD2
v_gene: TRBV15
j_gene: TRBJ2-3
CDR3aa: CATSRSWGGKVTDTQYF
CDR3nt: TGTGCCACCAGTAGAAGTTGGGGGGGGAAAGTCACAGATACGCAGTATTTT

abundance: -
d_gene: TRBD1
v_gene: TRBV20-1
j_gene: TRBJ1-4
CDR3aa: CSASGTGRHSNEKLFF
CDR3nt: TGCAGTGCCTCCGGGACAGGGAGGCATTCGAATGAAAAACTGTTTTTT

abundance: many
d_gene: -
v_gene: TRBV3-1
j_gene: TRBJ2-5
CDR3aa: CASSLRGPGGETQYF
CDR3nt: TGTGCCAGCAGCCTACGAGGACCAGGAGGCGAGACCCAGTACTTC

abundance: -
d_gene: TRBD1
v_gene: TRBV7-9
j_gene: TRBJ1-2
CDR3aa: CASSQDRDHGYTF
CDR3nt: TGTGCCAGCAGCCAAGACAGGGACCATGGCTACACCTTC

abundance: -
d_gene: -
v_gene: TRBV14
j_gene: TRBJ2-5
CDR3aa: CASSQDGPSYQETQYF
CDR3nt: TGTGCCAGCAGCCAAGATGGCCCGTCGTACCAAGAGACCCAGTACTTC

abundance: -
d_gene: TRBD1
v_gene: TRBV20-1
j_gene: TRBJ2-1
CDR3aa: CSARPGGRNEQFF
CDR3nt: TGCAGTGCCCGGCCAGGGGGACGCAATGAGCAGTTCTTC

abundance: -
d_gene: -
v_gene: TRBV27
j_gene: TRBJ1-6
CDR3aa: CASSSSLSPYNSPLHF
CDR3nt: TGTGCCAGCAGTTCTTCACTAAGCCCCTATAATTCACCCCTCCACTTT

abundance: few
d_gene: TRBD2
v_gene: TRBV11-2
j_gene: TRBJ2-5
CDR3aa: CASSFRGSGGGETQYF
CDR3nt: TGTGCCAGCAGCTTCAGAGGTAGCGGGGGAGGAGAGACCCAGTACTTC

abundance: few
d_gene: -
v_gene: TRBV10-2
j_gene: TRBJ2-5
CDR3aa: CASSERREGAGAETQYF
CDR3nt: TGCGCCAGCAGTGAAAGGCGGGAAGGGGCCGGAGCTGAGACCCAGTACTTC

abundance: -
d_gene: TRBD1
v_gene: TRBV10-3
j_gene: TRBJ1-4
CDR3aa: CTISDPGQGGEKLFF
CDR3nt: TGTACCATCAGTGACCCCGGACAGGGCGGGGAAAAACTGTTTTTT